A selection of T cell receptor beta chains follows, all from one sample in a study of blood T cell repertoires in COVID-19. Measured with immunoSEQ multiplex PCR; TCRdb has only the in-frame clones, and not every one. The data show about 190,000 clones, with around nine tenths seen just once and approximately 6.7% held by the top ten. Sequenced input: peripheral blood. Source of these receptors: a man aged 40-50 years with acute or convalescent COVID-19. Both conserved end residues are part of each CDR3. The order of the fields is clone size, V gene, D gene, J gene, CDR3 protein, CDR3 DNA. The D gene is left open where the match is weak. The size of a clone is reported for some rows only, either as once, few or many, or as a class for expanded clones.

size: .
V: TRBV3-1/TRBV3-2
D: .
J: TRBJ1-1
CDR3: CASSHMGGTEAFF
DNA: TGTGCCAGCAGCCATATGGGGGGCACTGAAGCTTTCTTT

size: .
V: TRBV6-5
D: TRBD2
J: TRBJ2-1
CDR3: CASGRLAGSYNEQFF
DNA: TGTGCCAGCGGAAGACTAGCGGGGTCCTACAATGAGCAGTTCTTC

size: .
V: TRBV27
D: .
J: TRBJ2-3
CDR3: CASRQTSYTDTQYF
DNA: TGTGCCAGCAGACAGACATCCTACACAGATACGCAGTATTTT

size: .
V: TRBV6-1
D: .
J: TRBJ2-2
CDR3: CASIEGPGYTGELFF
DNA: TGTGCCAGCATTGAAGGGCCAGGGTACACCGGGGAGCTGTTTTTT

size: .
V: TRBV7-6
D: .
J: TRBJ2-5
CDR3: CASSLMAGRKETQYF
DNA: TGTGCCAGCAGCTTAATGGCGGGGAGGAAAGAGACCCAGTACTTC

size: .
V: TRBV7-8
D: TRBD1
J: TRBJ2-2
CDR3: CASSTVPGQGNTGELFF
DNA: TGTGCCAGCAGCACCGTTCCGGGACAGGGGAACACCGGGGAGCTGTTTTTT

size: .
V: TRBV6-5
D: TRBD2
J: TRBJ2-2
CDR3: CASSTRDGGSGELFF
DNA: TGTGCCAGCAGTACCCGGGACGGCGGGAGCGGGGAGCTGTTTTTT

size: once
V: TRBV4-3
D: .
J: TRBJ1-1
CDR3: CASSQELQGYTEAFF
DNA: TGCGCCAGCAGCCAAGAACTTCAGGGTTACACTGAAGCTTTCTTT

size: .
V: TRBV7-9
D: TRBD1
J: TRBJ2-1
CDR3: CASSPPQGPLNEQFF
DNA: TGTGCCAGCAGCCCCCCACAGGGGCCCCTCAATGAGCAGTTCTTC

size: few
V: TRBV2
D: .
J: TRBJ1-1
CDR3: CASSSGEAFF
DNA: TGTGCCAGCAGTTCGGGTGAAGCTTTCTTT

size: .
V: TRBV10-3
D: TRBD1
J: TRBJ1-2
CDR3: CAISDRAGGKDGYTF
DNA: TGTGCCATCAGTGATAGGGCAGGGGGCAAGGATGGCTACACCTTC

size: .
V: TRBV18
D: TRBD1
J: TRBJ2-7
CDR3: CASSPRAPGQGSSVTEYF
DNA: TGTGCCAGCTCACCTCGGGCTCCGGGACAGGGCTCCTCAGTGACGGAGTACTTC

size: .
V: TRBV6-4
D: .
J: TRBJ1-1
CDR3: CASSSGLNTEAFF
DNA: TGTGCCAGCAGTTCAGGGTTGAACACTGAAGCTTTCTTT

size: .
V: TRBV21-1
D: .
J: TRBJ1-2
CDR3: CASGYLQAPYGYTF
DNA: TGTGCCAGCGGATATCTACAGGCACCCTATGGCTACACCTTC

size: .
V: TRBV5-1
D: TRBD1
J: TRBJ2-7
CDR3: CASSLIGQGSYEQYF
DNA: TGCGCCAGCAGCTTGATTGGACAGGGGTCCTACGAGCAGTACTTC

size: .
V: TRBV19
D: .
J: TRBJ1-1
CDR3: CASSIWTVNTEAFF
DNA: TGTGCCAGTAGTATATGGACAGTGAACACTGAAGCTTTCTTT

size: .
V: TRBV5-8
D: .
J: TRBJ2-5
CDR3: CASSLTWMNGQETQYF
DNA: TGTGCCAGCAGCCTGACATGGATGAATGGCCAAGAGACCCAGTACTTC

size: once
V: TRBV29-1
D: TRBD2
J: TRBJ2-1
CDR3: CSVTPWRGGSYNEQFF
DNA: TGCAGCGTCACCCCCTGGCGGGGGGGTTCCTACAATGAGCAGTTCTTC

size: .
V: TRBV19
D: .
J: TRBJ2-2
CDR3: CASRRDTNTGELFF
DNA: TGTGCCAGTAGGAGGGATACGAACACCGGGGAGCTGTTTTTT

size: .
V: TRBV9
D: .
J: TRBJ2-5
CDR3: CASSVGGSTQETQYF
DNA: TGTGCCAGCAGCGTAGGTGGCTCCACCCAAGAGACCCAGTACTTC

size: .
V: TRBV4-3
D: TRBD2
J: TRBJ2-2
CDR3: CASSQESGANTGELFF
DNA: TGCGCCAGCAGCCAAGAAAGCGGGGCGAACACCGGGGAGCTGTTTTTT

size: .
V: TRBV5-1
D: .
J: TRBJ1-1
CDR3: CASSFEQNTEAFF
DNA: TGCGCCAGCAGCTTTGAACAGAACACTGAAGCTTTCTTT

size: .
V: TRBV10-1
D: TRBD1
J: TRBJ2-5
CDR3: CASSGGDRVETQYF
DNA: TGCGCCAGCAGTGGAGGGGACAGGGTAGAGACCCAGTACTTC

size: .
V: TRBV6-4
D: .
J: TRBJ2-7
CDR3: CANGDCQSYEQYF
DNA: TGTGCCAACGGGGACTGCCAATCCTACGAGCAGTACTTC

size: .
V: TRBV5-4
D: .
J: TRBJ2-3
CDR3: CASSLGEVSTDTQYF
DNA: TGTGCCAGCAGCTTGGGGGAGGTTAGCACAGATACGCAGTATTTT

size: .
V: TRBV12-5
D: .
J: TRBJ2-1
CDR3: CASGASSSYNEQFF
DNA: TGTGCTAGTGGTGCGTCTTCCTCCTACAATGAGCAGTTCTTC

size: .
V: TRBV2
D: TRBD1
J: TRBJ2-3
CDR3: CASTSTGTGTADTQYF
DNA: TGTGCCAGCACCTCCACAGGGACAGGGACCGCAGATACGCAGTATTTT

size: once
V: TRBV2
D: .
J: TRBJ1-2
CDR3: CASSGTTGTKNYGYTF
DNA: TGTGCCAGCAGTGGGACGACCGGGACAAAAAACTATGGCTACACCTTC

size: once
V: TRBV7-9
D: .
J: TRBJ2-7
CDR3: CASSLAGGPEEQYF
DNA: TGTGCCAGCAGCTTAGCGGGGGGGCCGGAGGAGCAGTACTTC

size: .
V: TRBV6-1
D: .
J: TRBJ1-2
CDR3: CASSEVPGATLWGYTF
DNA: TGTGCCAGCAGTGAGGTGCCAGGGGCTACCCTTTGGGGCTACACCTTC

size: .
V: TRBV5-6
D: .
J: TRBJ1-1
CDR3: CASSLIRGDTEAFF
DNA: TGTGCCAGCAGCTTGATCAGGGGAGACACTGAAGCTTTCTTT

size: .
V: TRBV30
D: .
J: TRBJ1-2
CDR3: CAWSQGYDYGYTF
DNA: TGTGCCTGGTCTCAGGGGTACGACTATGGCTACACCTTC

size: .
V: TRBV2
D: TRBD1
J: TRBJ2-7
CDR3: CASSEETGFNEQYF
DNA: TGTGCCAGCAGTGAGGAGACAGGGTTCAACGAGCAGTACTTC

size: once
V: TRBV5-6
D: TRBD1
J: TRBJ2-5
CDR3: CASSLSMDRVMAQYF
DNA: TGTGCCAGCAGCTTGAGCATGGACAGGGTGATGGCCCAGTACTTC

size: few
V: TRBV5-1
D: .
J: TRBJ1-6
CDR3: CASSPGGGSYNSPLHF
DNA: TGCGCCAGCAGCCCTGGAGGAGGGTCCTATAATTCACCCCTCCACTTT

size: .
V: TRBV7-2
D: .
J: TRBJ2-5
CDR3: CASRNSGGSETQYF
DNA: TGTGCCAGCAGAAACTCTGGGGGCTCTGAGACCCAGTACTTC

size: .
V: TRBV3-1/TRBV3-2
D: .
J: TRBJ2-7
CDR3: CASSQEVGISYEQYF
DNA: TGTGCCAGCAGCCAAGAGGTCGGGATCTCCTACGAGCAGTACTTC

size: once
V: TRBV19
D: .
J: TRBJ1-2
CDR3: CASSIQGGGYTF
DNA: TGTGCCAGTAGTATACAGGGTGGTGGCTACACCTTC